The 32 T cell receptor beta chains reported below all come from one sample, sequenced in a study of T cells in Graves' hyperthyroidism and ophthalmopathy. From RNA transcripts, TCR beta CDR3 regions were amplified. The TCR CDR3 was amplified in a first-round RT-PCR using the HTBI primer set. TCRdb re-analysed the multiplex PCR reads in MiXCR, keeping a single row per CDR3 protein. The sample includes a few hundred thousand distinct CDR3 sequences, 14% to 15% of them seen just once. Sequencing input: blood. These receptor sequences come from a woman aged 40 to 50 with Graves' hyperthyroidism that later progressed to Graves' ophthalmopathy.

The sample holds many counts of this clonotype. The chain carries TRBV7-8 and TRBJ2-3, with 7 bases aligning to TRBD1. The CDR3 has 12 residues. Trimming cost V 4 bases and J 8 bases; bases outside gene matches: 3. Germline CDR1 is SGHVS and CDR2 is FQNEAQ. DNA of the CDR3: TGTGCCAGCAGCTCAGGGGGTGGTACGCAGTATTTT. Translation: CASSSGGGTQYF.

This clonotype was observed at least ten times. The gene calls are TRBV28 and TRBJ1-2, with D unclear. This CDR3 is 16 amino acids long. Trimming shortened V by 5 bases and J by 5 bases, and 21 bases separated the two germline ends. From germline, CDR1 is MDHEN and CDR2 SYDVKM. The CDR3 loop is CASSPIRRSWSYGYTF. The CDR3, as DNA: TGTGCCAGCAGTCCTATTCGGAGGTCTTGGAGTTATGGCTACACCTTC.

The chain carries TRBV5-6 and TRBJ2-5; TRBD2 aligns across 10 bases. The germline V gene encodes CDR1 SGHDT and CDR2 YYEEEE. The V segment lost 3 bases and the J segment 5 bases; nucleotides outside the gene matches: 13. This CDR3 region has 17 residues. The CDR3 sequence: CASSSQGAGGPKETQYF. The DNA of the CDR3 is TGTGCCAGCAGCTCACAGGGAGCGGGAGGGCCGAAGGAGACCCAGTACTTC.

This clonotype was recorded many times. The chain employs TRBV20-1 and TRBJ1-5; D not certain. Germline-derived CDR1 and CDR2 are DFQATT and SNEGSKA (reference sequence). This CDR3 is 13 amino acids long. Trimming took off 0 bases at V and 3 bases at J, with 6 bases between the two ends. The CDR3 DNA is TGCAGTGCTAGAGACAACTACAATCAGCCCCAGCATTTT. As protein: CSARDNYNQPQHF.

This clonotype has only a few counts. The chain combines TRBV5-1 with TRBJ2-3, with 11 bases fitting TRBD1. The V gene's germline CDR1 is SGHRS and CDR2 YFSETQ. The CDR3 length is 13 residues. The junction had 2 bases not matched to a gene; V was cut back by 4 bases and J by 7 bases. The CDR3: CASSRDRGYTQYF. For the CDR3, the DNA is TGCGCCAGCAGCCGGGACAGGGGGTATACGCAGTATTTT.

The sample holds many counts of this clonotype. The chain uses TRBV30 and TRBJ2-1, with D perhaps assigned TRBD1 or TRBD2 (5 bases each). The V gene's germline CDR1 is GTSNPN and CDR2 SVGIG (reference sequence). The CDR3 extends over 16 amino acids. V lost 6 bases, J lost 4 bases, and 22 bases lay in between. CDR3 nucleotide sequence: TGTGCCTGTGCCTCCCAACGGGGCCCTAGATACAATGAGCAGTTCTTC. It is translated as CACASQRGPRYNEQFF.

This clonotype has at least ten counts. The chain recombines TRBV7-3 with TRBJ2-2; 9 nucleotides agree with TRBD1. The J segment lost 5 bases and the V segment lost 5 bases, leaving 6 bases of the junction unmatched. Germline values: CDR1 SGHTA, CDR2 FQGTGA. CDR3 length equals 15 residues. The CDR3 DNA is TGTGCCAGCAGCGCACAGGGGGCGGCAACCGGGGAGCTGTTTTTT. This sequence encodes CASSAQGAATGELFF. The variable domain in full, with the rest retrieved from reference TRBV7-3 and TRBJ2-2, is GAGVSQTPSNKVTEKGKYVELRCDPISGHTALYWYRQSLGQGPEFLIYFQGTGAADDSGLPNDRFFAVRPEGSVSTLKIQRTERGDSAVYLCASSAQGAATGELFFGEGSRLTVL.

Concerning this clonotype itself: Given a much more abundant clone one base away, this may be a read error. The chain is built from TRBV5-1 and TRBJ2-7; no reliable D call. Germline V gene sequence: CDR1 SGHRS, CDR2 YFSETQ. The CDR3 sequence is 13 residues long. As DNA, the CDR3 is TGCGCCAGCAGCTCGGACGGTGCCTACGAGCAGCACTTC. Its translation: CASSSDGAYEQHF.

The chain joins TRBV11-3 to TRBJ2-1; 16 positions agree with TRBD2. The germline V gene has CDR1 SGHNT and CDR2 YENEEA. V lost 1 base, J lost 2 bases, and 11 bases stayed unmatched. The CDR3 is made up of 21 amino acids. This CDR3 is CASSLVPLGTSGRAPYNEQFF. The CDR3 DNA is TGTGCCAGCAGCTTAGTTCCCCTCGGGACTAGCGGGAGGGCCCCCTACAATGAGCAGTTCTTC.

This clonotype was picked up many times. The rearrangement links TRBV2 to TRBJ2-1; D is ambiguous. CDR3 length equals 14 residues. Per germline, CDR1 SNHLY and CDR2 FYNNEI. Trimming left V 3 bases short and J 0 bases short, with 6 bases between. The CDR3 nucleotides are TGTGCCAGCAGTGACAGTAGCTCCTACAATGAGCAGTTCTTC. Protein: CASSDSSSYNEQFF.

As for this clonotype: The CDR3 end shows no conserved phenylalanine or tryptophan, and so a read error is likely. The chain links TRBV12-3 or TRBV12-4 to TRBJ1-2, with 7 bases fitting TRBD1. This CDR3 has 15 amino acids. V trimming: 2 bases; J trimming: 6 bases; junction bases outside the gene matches: 9. In nucleotides, the CDR3 is TGTGCCAGCAGTTTAAGGGGGCAGGGGGAAAATGGCTACACCCTC. Translated, it gives CASSLRGQGENGYTL.

The V and J genes are TRBV30 and TRBJ1-2; D call uncertain. This CDR3 is built from 11 residues. The germline V gene encodes CDR1 GTSNPN and CDR2 SVGIG (reference sequence). Trimming stripped 1 base from V and 7 bases from J, with 7 bases between. CDR3 bases: TGTGCCTGGAGTGGGACTGTTGGCTACACCTTC. Its protein product is CAWSGTVGYTF.

This clonotype has a handful of counts. The chain joins TRBV4-1 to TRBJ2-1; D is perhaps TRBD1 or TRBD2 (5 bases each). V was pared by 3 bases and J by 2 bases, with 20 bases between. CDR1 is MGHRA and CDR2 is YSYEKL in the germline V gene. The CDR3 runs 18 residues. CDR3 loop: CASSQGVARLGAYNEQFF. CDR3 DNA: TGCGCCAGCAGCCAGGGGGTAGCGAGACTGGGTGCCTACAATGAGCAGTTCTTC.

This clonotype was observed many times. This chain links TRBV13 with TRBJ2-7; 9 bases match TRBD2. Germline V CDR1 and CDR2: PRHDT, FYEKMQ (reference sequence). This CDR3 is built from 14 residues. The V gene end was trimmed by 7 bases and the J gene end by 4 bases; junction bases not matched to a gene: 8. CDR3 nucleotides: TGTGCCAGCACCCGCGGGAGGGCTCTTTACGAGCAGTACTTC. Protein: CASTRGRALYEQYF.

This clonotype was seen many times. V is TRBV20-1 and J is TRBJ2-1; D not certain. Per germline, CDR1 DFQATT and CDR2 SNEGSKA (reference sequence). The CDR3 extends over 12 amino acids. V lost 6 bases to trimming and J lost 11 bases, with 17 bases between them. This chain's CDR3 is CSATPTLQQQFF. The CDR3 DNA sequence: TGCAGTGCCACCCCGACGTTACAGCAGCAGTTCTTC.

This clonotype came up many times. The chain has TRBV18 and TRBJ2-1; D might be TRBD1 (5 bases). This CDR3 spans 14 amino acids. CDR1 KGHSH and CDR2 LQKENI come from the germline V gene. V lost 3 bases to trimming and J lost 3 bases, with 9 bases between them. The DNA of the CDR3 is TGTGCCAGCTCACCGAGAAGGGGCTACAATGAGCAGTTCTTC. It codes for CASSPRRGYNEQFF.

This clonotype was seen only a few times. The V and J genes are TRBV6-2 or TRBV6-3 and TRBJ1-1; D is undetermined. CDR1 and CDR2 (germline): MNHEY, SVGEGT. V lost 2 bases to trimming and J lost 1 base, with 5 bases between them. This CDR3 is built from 13 residues. DNA for the CDR3: TGTGCCAGCAGTTACCGGGGGAACACTGAAGCTTTCTTT. Amino acids: CASSYRGNTEAFF.

A few counts support this clonotype. This may come from a read error, since a much larger clone is one base off. The V gene is TRBV12-3 or TRBV12-4, the J gene TRBJ2-7, with D hard to call. V gave up 5 bases and J gave up 1 base, with 21 bases separating them. This CDR3 contains 17 residues. CDR3 in amino acids: CASSGDRIGMNSYEQYF. As DNA, the CDR3 is TGTGCCAGCAGTGGCGACCGGATAGGGATGAATTCCTACGAGCAGTACTTC.

The table lists this clonotype with a few counts. It may be a read error: a sequence one base away is much more abundant. The gene calls are TRBV9 and TRBJ2-7, with D unresolved. The CDR3 covers 14 residues. Per the germline V gene, CDR1 is SGDLS and CDR2 is YYNGEE. The CDR3 reads CASSVDMGGYEQHF. The CDR3 DNA is TGTGCCAGCAGCGTAGATATGGGCGGCTACGAGCAGCACTTC. Supplemented by reference TRBV9 and TRBJ2-7, the full variable domain reads DSGVTQTPKHLITATGQRVTLRCSPRSGDLSVYWYQQSLDQGLQFLIQYYNGEERAKGNILERFSAQQFPDLHSELNLSSLELGDSALYFCASSVDMGGYEQHFGPGTRLTVT.

This clonotype was observed at least ten times. This chain connects TRBV12-3 or TRBV12-4 to TRBJ2-1; D is possibly TRBD2 (6 bases). Trimming took off 0 bases at V and 6 bases at J, with 12 bases between the two ends. CDR3 size: 15 residues. CDR3 DNA sequence: TGTGCCAGCAGTTTAGCGCGGTGGGGGGTCAATGAGCAGTTCTTC. This encodes CASSLARWGVNEQFF.

This chain links TRBV2 with TRBJ1-6; D possibly corresponds to TRBD1 (5 bases). The CDR3 runs to 15 residues. V gave up 6 bases and J gave up 5 bases, with 14 bases separating them. Germline CDR1 and CDR2: SNHLY and FYNNEI. CDR3 sequence (DNA): TGTGCCAGCAGGTCCGGGGCAGGAGATAATTCACCCCTCCACTTT. Amino acid sequence: CASRSGAGDNSPLHF.

Concerning this clonotype itself: A much larger clone sits a single nucleotide away, making a read error possible. This sequence joins TRBV28 and TRBJ1-5; 7 nucleotides agree with TRBD1. The J segment lost 6 bases and the V segment lost 8 bases, leaving 19 bases of the junction unmatched. The CDR3 is 17 amino acids. CDR1 is MDHEN, CDR2 SYDVKM, per germline. CDR3 in DNA: TGTGCCAGCGGTGACGCAGCAGACAGGGTCATAGGTCAGCCCCAGCATTTT. It is translated as CASGDAADRVIGQPQHF.

In its sample, this clonotype was seen many times. One end of the junction does not line up with germline, which may come from a read error. This chain joins TRBV28 and TRBJ1-3; no definite D call. This CDR3 has 15 residues. From germline, CDR1 is MDHEN and CDR2 SYDVKM. CDR3 protein: CASSLWNPSGNTIYF. The CDR3, as DNA: TGTGCCAGCAGTTTATGGAATCCGTCTGGGAACACCATATATTTT.

This clonotype came up a few times. This chain links TRBV4-1 with TRBJ2-3; TRBD2 matches 13 bases. The V and J ends lost 2 bases and 4 bases, in that order; junction bases with no gene match: 6. The CDR3 extends over 17 amino acids. The germline CDR1 and CDR2 sequences are MGHRA and YSYEKL. The CDR3 region is CASSQFGLAGAADTQYF. CDR3 nucleotide sequence: TGCGCCAGCAGCCAATTTGGACTAGCGGGAGCCGCAGATACGCAGTATTTT.

V usage is TRBV9 and J usage is TRBJ2-7; TRBD2 aligns across 11 bases. CDR3 size: 16 residues. Germline loops: CDR1 SGDLS, CDR2 YYNGEE. Germline trimming cut 0 bases from V and 3 bases from J; bases unmatched to any gene: 5. In DNA form, the CDR3 reads TGTGCCAGCAGCGTAGGGGGGACTAGCGGACTCTACGAGCAGTACTTC. Translating gives CASSVGGTSGLYEQYF.

This clonotype was detected ten times or more. The chain couples TRBV7-4 to TRBJ2-5; the D is unclear. Per the germline V gene, CDR1 is SGHVT and CDR2 is SQSDAQ. The CDR3 runs 17 residues. Trimming removed 1 base from V and 5 bases from J, with 20 bases in between. For the CDR3, the DNA is TGTGCCAGCAGCTTAGGACCCCTTCGGCTACGGATGGAGACCCAGTACTTC. Its protein is CASSLGPLRLRMETQYF.

With respect to this clonotype: Mismatch with germline at one junction end may stem from a read error. The V gene is TRBV9, the J gene TRBJ2-5, with TRBD2 identical over 9 bases. Germline CDR1 reads SGDLS; CDR2 reads YYNGEE. This CDR3 contains 15 residues. Here the CDR3 DNA reads TGTGCCAGCAGCGCCTATAGCGGGAGAGGAGAGACCCACTACTTC. Protein sequence: CASSAYSGRGETHYF.

This clonotype occurred a few times. The rearrangement links TRBV7-9 to TRBJ2-1, with 7 bases lining up with TRBD2. Trimming at V came to 2 bases and at J to 9 bases, leaving 10 bases not matched to a gene. CDR1 SEHNR and CDR2 FQNEAQ come from the germline V gene (reference sequence). There are 15 residues in the CDR3. CDR3 region: CASSLQQTGGSEQFF. CDR3 in DNA: TGTGCCAGCAGCTTACAACAAACCGGGGGGAGTGAGCAGTTCTTC.

This clonotype was seen many times. The chain joins TRBV7-8 to TRBJ2-5; 9 bases line up with TRBD2. CDR1 SGHVS and CDR2 FQNEAQ come from the germline V gene. The length of the CDR3 is 14 residues. Trimming took 3 bases from V and 5 from J; bases not matched to a gene: 4. CDR3 sequence: CASSFAGGRETQYF. The CDR3 DNA reads as TGTGCCAGCAGCTTCGCGGGAGGGCGGGAGACCCAGTACTTC.

This clonotype has at least ten counts. The J gene is TRBJ2-7, the V gene TRBV19; 8 nucleotides agree with TRBD1. CDR3 length: 14 amino acids. The germline CDR1 and CDR2 sequences are LNHDA and SQIVND (reference sequence). Germline trimming cut 8 bases from V and 6 bases from J; bases unmatched to any gene: 12. The CDR3 coding sequence is TGTGCCAGTTCTAACACAAGGACAGGGCGCGAGCAGTACTTC. This codes for CASSNTRTGREQYF.

This clonotype was counted between two and nine times. The chain combines TRBV30 with TRBJ2-1; D assignment may be TRBD1 or TRBD2 (5 bases each). This CDR3 spans 13 amino acids. Per the germline V gene, CDR1 is GTSNPN and CDR2 is SVGIG (reference sequence). Trimming removed 7 bases at V and 8 bases at J, with 18 bases between. Here the CDR3 reads CASTGTHGYEQFF. The CDR3 DNA follows: TGTGCCTCTACCGGGACCCATGGCTATGAGCAGTTCTTC.

The table lists this clonotype with many counts. This chain joins TRBV3-1 and TRBJ2-1; 8 nucleotides match TRBD2. The CDR3 consists of 15 residues. The V segment lost 5 bases and the J segment 8 bases; nucleotides outside the gene matches: 11. Germline V gives CDR1 LGHDT, CDR2 YNNKEL (reference sequence). The CDR3 DNA is TGTGCCAGCAGCGCGGTTACTAGCGGACAACATGAGCAGTTCTTC. Translation: CASSAVTSGQHEQFF.